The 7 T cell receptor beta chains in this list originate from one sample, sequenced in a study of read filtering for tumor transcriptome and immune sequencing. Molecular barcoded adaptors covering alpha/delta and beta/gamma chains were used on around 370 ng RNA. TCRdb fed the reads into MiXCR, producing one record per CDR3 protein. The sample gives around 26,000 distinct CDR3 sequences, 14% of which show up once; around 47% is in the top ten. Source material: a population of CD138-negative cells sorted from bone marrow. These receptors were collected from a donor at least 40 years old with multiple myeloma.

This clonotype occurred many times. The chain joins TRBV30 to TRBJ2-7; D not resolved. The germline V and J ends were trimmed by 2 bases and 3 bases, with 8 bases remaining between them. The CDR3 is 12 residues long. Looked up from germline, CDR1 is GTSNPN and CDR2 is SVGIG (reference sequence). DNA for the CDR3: TGTGCCTGGAGTCTCTCCCGCTACGAGCAGTACTTC. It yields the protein CAWSLSRYEQYF.

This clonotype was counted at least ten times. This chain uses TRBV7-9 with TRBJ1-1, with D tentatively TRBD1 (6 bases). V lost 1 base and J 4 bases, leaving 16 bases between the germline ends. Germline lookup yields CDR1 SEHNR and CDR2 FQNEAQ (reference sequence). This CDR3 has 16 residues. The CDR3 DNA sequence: TGTGCCAGCAGCTTAGTGTCAGGGGTTGGCGTCACTGAAGCTTTCTTT. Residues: CASSLVSGVGVTEAFF.

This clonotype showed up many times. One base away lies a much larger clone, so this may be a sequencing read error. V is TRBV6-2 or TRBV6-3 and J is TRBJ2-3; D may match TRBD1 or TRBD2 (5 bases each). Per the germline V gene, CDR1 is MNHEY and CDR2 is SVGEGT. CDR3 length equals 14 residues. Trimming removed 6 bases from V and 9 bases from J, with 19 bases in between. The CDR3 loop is CASRPPGASGTQYF. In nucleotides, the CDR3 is TGTGCCAGCAGACCCCCCGGGGCCTCAGGGACGCAGTATTTT.

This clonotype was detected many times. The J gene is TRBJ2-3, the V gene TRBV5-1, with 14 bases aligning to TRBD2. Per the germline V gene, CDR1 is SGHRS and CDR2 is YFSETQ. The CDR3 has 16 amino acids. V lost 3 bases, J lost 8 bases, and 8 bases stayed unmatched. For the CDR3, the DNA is TGCGCCAGCAGCTCAGGGACTAGCGGGAGTGGGAGTACGCAGTATTTT. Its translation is CASSSGTSGSGSTQYF.

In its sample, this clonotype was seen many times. This chain's CDR3 is CASSRQMGNTEAFF. CDR3 bases: TGTGCCAGCAGTCGCCAAATGGGGAACACTGAAGCTTTCTTT. The rearrangement uses TRBV6-5 and TRBJ1-1; no clear D. V lost 5 bases and J lost 1, with 11 bases in between. Germline values: CDR1 MNHEY, CDR2 SVGAGI. The CDR3 has 14 amino acids.

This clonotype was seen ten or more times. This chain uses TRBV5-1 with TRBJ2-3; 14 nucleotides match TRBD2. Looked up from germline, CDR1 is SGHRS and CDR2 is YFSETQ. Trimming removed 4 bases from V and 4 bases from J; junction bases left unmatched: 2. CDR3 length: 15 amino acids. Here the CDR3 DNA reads TGCGCCAGCAGCGAGGGACTAGCGGGAGCAGATACGCAGTATTTT. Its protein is CASSEGLAGADTQYF.

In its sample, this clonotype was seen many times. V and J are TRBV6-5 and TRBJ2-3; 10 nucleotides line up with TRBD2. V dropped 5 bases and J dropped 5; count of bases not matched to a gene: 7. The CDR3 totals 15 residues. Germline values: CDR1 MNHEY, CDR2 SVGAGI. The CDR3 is CASSPRAGGRDTQYF. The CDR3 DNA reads TGTGCCAGCAGTCCCCGAGCGGGAGGGAGAGATACGCAGTATTTT.